The 12 T cell receptor beta chains reported below all come from one sample, sequenced in a study of shared clonotypes between healthy human individuals. Profiled with immunoSEQ multiplex PCR; TCRdb holds only in-frame clones, not every one. Here the sample spans a few million clones, about 92% being singletons. Material: naive CD4+ T cells sorted from blood. Subset meaning: CD45RA+ positively selected. Receptors were obtained from a man between 18 and 35 years old in good health.

The chain recombines TRBV11-1 with TRBJ1-1, with no clear D. V was shortened by 5 bases and J by 4 bases, with 11 bases between the two germline ends. The CDR3 has 13 residues. Germline assignment: CDR1 SGHAT and CDR2 FQDESV (reference sequence). CDR3 bases: TGTGCCAGCAGCGTTAGGGTATTCACTGAAGCTTTCTTT. Translated: CASSVRVFTEAFF.

The chain is built from TRBV7-6 and TRBJ1-1; 10 nucleotides agree with TRBD1. V lost 5 bases to trimming and J lost 6 bases; unmatched junction nucleotides: 6. CDR1 is SGHVS and CDR2 is FNYEAQ in the germline V gene. This CDR3 contains 14 residues. CDR3 nucleotide sequence: TGTGCCAGCAGCACAGACAGGGGGCACGCTGAAGCTTTCTTT. This sequence encodes CASSTDRGHAEAFF.

This chain links TRBV19 with TRBJ1-6; D may be TRBD1 (6 bases). Germline CDR1 LNHDA, CDR2 SQIVND (reference sequence). The germline V and J ends were trimmed by 3 bases and 7 bases, with 13 bases remaining between them. The CDR3 loop spans 15 amino acids. The CDR3 DNA reads TGTGCCAGTAGTATTGGGCGGGGGCCCAATTCACCCCTCCACTTT. Its protein is CASSIGRGPNSPLHF.

The genes are TRBV6-5 and TRBJ2-7; TRBD1 might be the D (5 bases). With 0 bases removed from V and 4 bases from J, the gap between germline ends came to 16 bases. From germline, CDR1 is MNHEY and CDR2 SVGAGI. CDR3 length: 16 amino acids. The CDR3 DNA reads TGTGCCAGCAGTTACTCGGGGCAGGCATCCACTTACGAGCAGTACTTC. It translates to CASSYSGQASTYEQYF.

V gene TRBV5-6 combines with J gene TRBJ2-7, with D uncertain. Trimming removed 1 base from V and 3 bases from J, with 11 bases in between. Germline loops: CDR1 SGHDT, CDR2 YYEEEE. CDR3 length equals 14 residues. In DNA form, the CDR3 reads TGTGCCAGCAGCTTGTACGGCCCAAACTACGAGCAGTACTTC. It yields the protein CASSLYGPNYEQYF.

V is TRBV18 and J is TRBJ2-5; maybe TRBD1 (5 bases). The ends were cut back, 3 bases at V and 4 bases at J, with 18 bases in the middle. The CDR3 is 16 residues long. Germline V gene lookup returns CDR1 KGHSH and CDR2 LQKENI. CDR3 region: CASSPQGHIARETQYF. CDR3 coding DNA: TGTGCCAGCTCACCGCAAGGACATATAGCCCGAGAGACCCAGTACTTC.

The chain combines TRBV30 with TRBJ1-4; D gene unclear. Germline V gives CDR1 GTSNPN, CDR2 SVGIG (reference sequence). The V end lost 4 bases, the J end lost 3 bases, and 6 bases lay between the germline ends. This CDR3 contains 12 residues. The CDR3 bases are TGTGCCTGGACCCTAGCTAATGAAAAACTGTTTTTT. Encoded protein: CAWTLANEKLFF.

The CDR3 here is CASSPELAVTYEQYF. The CDR3, as DNA: TGTGCCAGCTCGCCCGAACTAGCAGTTACCTACGAGCAGTACTTC. The rearrangement links TRBV18 to TRBJ2-7; D is perhaps TRBD2 (6 bases). Germline CDR1 and CDR2: KGHSH and LQKENI. The V end was cut by 6 bases, the J end by 2 bases, with 17 bases between. This CDR3 comprises 15 residues.

This chain joins TRBV18 and TRBJ2-5; tentatively, D is TRBD2 (5 bases). There are 17 residues in the CDR3. V was pared by 0 bases and J by 5 bases, with 19 bases between. Germline assignment: CDR1 KGHSH and CDR2 LQKENI. The CDR3 here is CASSPPLEAGDGETQYF. CDR3 nucleotides: TGTGCCAGCTCACCACCCCTAGAAGCCGGGGATGGGGAGACCCAGTACTTC.

As for this clone: The sample contains more than one DNA sequence encoding this CDR3. V gene TRBV30 combines with J gene TRBJ2-7, with D possibly being TRBD2 (5 bases). The germline V gene encodes CDR1 GTSNPN and CDR2 SVGIG (reference sequence). V shed 5 bases and J shed 1 base, with 6 bases lying between them. CDR3 length equals 11 residues. CDR3 region: CAWGLSYEQYF. The CDR3 region has the DNA TGTGCCTGGGGACTTTCCTACGAGCAGTACTTC. Using reference TRBV30 and TRBJ2-7 for the parts outside the CDR3, the full variable domain is SQTIHQWPATLVQPVGSPLSLECTVEGTSNPNLYWYRQAAGRGLQLLFYSVGIGQISSEVPQNLSASRPQDRQFILSSKKLLLSDSGFYLCAWGLSYEQYFGPGTRLTVT.

J is TRBJ2-7 and V is TRBV7-2, with TRBD1 matching over 9 bases. J lost 3 bases, V lost 5 bases, and 5 bases had no gene match. The CDR3 is 14 amino acids. Germline CDR1 SGHTA, CDR2 FQGNSA. The CDR3 nucleotides are TGTGCCAGCAGCGTGGACAGGGGTGGCTACGAGCAGTACTTC. This sequence encodes CASSVDRGGYEQYF.

The chain joins TRBV10-3 to TRBJ1-4, with D unclear. CDR3 size: 13 residues. Per the germline V gene, CDR1 is ENHRY and CDR2 is SYGVKD. V gave up 11 bases and J gave up 4 bases, with 14 bases separating them. DNA of the CDR3: TGTGCCTCCCGGGATGTATATAATGAAAAACTGTTTTTT. It yields the protein CASRDVYNEKLFF.